A single sample is the source of the 19 T cell receptor beta chains below, sequenced in a study of control samples from healthy donors and cancer patients. Profiling relied on immunoSEQ multiplex PCR, and the TCRdb table lists in-frame clones only, not all of them. This sample yields roughly 100,000 clones, of which about nine tenths are seen a single time; approximately 3% belongs to the top ten. Sequencing input: blood. All receptors derive from a human donor in good health. The donor label of this sample is uncertain.

The rearrangement joins TRBV14 to TRBJ1-1; 9 bases align to TRBD1. The CDR3 is made up of 18 amino acids. V was pared by 6 bases and J by 1 base, with 15 bases of the junction left unmatched. Germline CDR1 is SGHDN and CDR2 is FVKESK. The CDR3 region has the DNA TGTGCCAGCAGTTCCGGGACAGGGACGGTTGGGCAGAACACTGAAGCTTTCTTT. Translation: CASSSGTGTVGQNTEAFF.

This rearrangement joins TRBV15 to TRBJ2-2; no definite D call. The V gene lost 0 bases and the J gene lost 4 bases, with 6 bases spanning the gap. Germline-derived CDR1 and CDR2 are LNHNV and YYDKDF (reference sequence). The CDR3 sequence is 14 residues long. CDR3 sequence (DNA): TGTGCCACCAGCAGAGATCCGAGCACCGGGGAGCTGTTTTTT. Translation: CATSRDPSTGELFF.

The chain has TRBV12-3 or TRBV12-4 and TRBJ1-5; no firm D call. Between the trimmed V and J ends, which lost 7 bases and 9 bases, there was a span of 16 bases. CDR3 length: 13 amino acids. The CDR3 is CASNTFSGGPQHF. CDR3 DNA sequence: TGTGCCAGCAACACCTTCAGCGGAGGGCCCCAGCATTTT.

The chain employs TRBV6-2 or TRBV6-3 and TRBJ1-3; no clear D. The CDR3 has 12 amino acids. Germline values: CDR1 MNHEY, CDR2 SVGEGT. V lost 5 bases and J 4 bases, leaving 6 bases between the germline ends. In DNA, the CDR3 is TGTGCCAGCAGTCGCTCCGGAAACACCATATATTTT. It encodes CASSRSGNTIYF.

The DNA for the CDR3 is TGTGCCATCAGTGAGTCGACTGGACAGGGAAATTCACCCCTCCACTTT. Translating it yields CAISESTGQGNSPLHF. V is TRBV10-3 and J is TRBJ1-6; 8 nucleotides match TRBD1. This CDR3 has 16 amino acids. Germline values: CDR1 ENHRY, CDR2 SYGVKD. With V trimmed by 0 bases and J by 7 bases, 5 bases remained unmatched.

V usage is TRBV7-8 and J usage is TRBJ1-6; the D is unclear. The CDR3 has 14 amino acids. Per germline, CDR1 SGHVS and CDR2 FQNEAQ. V was trimmed by 4 bases and J by 5 bases, leaving 9 bases between them. CDR3 in amino acids: CASSSERDNSPLHF. CDR3 bases: TGTGCCAGCAGCTCCGAAAGGGATAATTCACCCCTCCACTTT.

This clone was detected only once. DNA of the CDR3: TGTGCCAGCAGCTTAGCGACTCGGCACGAGCAGTACTTC. It yields the protein CASSLATRHEQYF. The rearrangement uses TRBV7-8 and TRBJ2-7; no definite D call. The CDR3 spans 13 residues. Trimming removed 0 bases from V and 5 bases from J, with 8 bases in between. Germline V gene lookup returns CDR1 SGHVS and CDR2 FQNEAQ.

The chain has TRBV7-8 and TRBJ1-5; a weak D match, TRBD1 (6 bases). The CDR3 loop spans 15 amino acids. Trimming stripped 1 base from V and 1 base from J, with 8 bases between. The V gene's germline CDR1 is SGHVS and CDR2 FQNEAQ. The CDR3 nucleotides are TGTGCCAGCAGCTTAGGCGACAGGAGCAATCAGCCCCAGCATTTT. Encoded protein: CASSLGDRSNQPQHF.

The J gene is TRBJ1-2, the V gene TRBV6-1; 7 bases align to TRBD1. V gave up 2 bases and J gave up 1 base; unmatched junction bases: 7. The CDR3 consists of 16 residues. Per germline, CDR1 MNHNS and CDR2 SASEGT. The CDR3 region has the DNA TGTGCCAGCAGTGAAACGACAGGGTTACTTAACTATGGCTACACCTTC. Amino acid sequence: CASSETTGLLNYGYTF.

This clone was seen more than once but under ten times. This chain uses TRBV30 with TRBJ1-5; no reliable D call. Germline CDR1 reads GTSNPN; CDR2 reads SVGIG (reference sequence). This CDR3 is 16 amino acids long. V lost 1 base to trimming and J lost 0 bases, with 13 bases between them. CDR3 sequence (DNA): TGTGCCTGGAGTGGAAAAGGAGCCGATAGCAATCAGCCCCAGCATTTT. It yields the protein CAWSGKGADSNQPQHF.

V is TRBV29-1 and J is TRBJ1-2; TRBD1 might be the D (5 bases). Germline V gene data show CDR1 as SQVTM and CDR2 as ANQGSEA. V was trimmed by 0 bases and J by 4 bases, leaving 12 bases between them. This CDR3 spans 14 amino acids. CDR3 residues: CSVEDHRDGYGYTF. CDR3 in DNA: TGCAGCGTTGAAGATCATAGGGACGGCTATGGCTACACCTTC.

The chain employs TRBV5-4 and TRBJ1-3; D is unclear. CDR1 SGHNT and CDR2 YYREEE come from the germline V gene (reference sequence). The CDR3 has 14 amino acids. V dropped 0 bases and J dropped 2 bases, with 6 bases sitting between them. CDR3 amino acids: CASSLGLAGNTIYF. CDR3 DNA: TGTGCCAGCAGCTTGGGCTTAGCTGGAAACACCATATATTTT.

This chain uses TRBV24-1 with TRBJ1-5; D remains unclear. V was pared by 5 bases and J by 5 bases, with 12 bases between. The CDR3 is 14 residues long. CDR1 KGHDR and CDR2 SFDVKD come from the germline V gene. CDR3 nucleotides: TGTGCCACCAGTGTTCCCCAGTCCGATCAGCCCCAGCATTTT. The encoded protein is CATSVPQSDQPQHF.

In its sample, this clone was seen once. The genes are TRBV5-4 and TRBJ1-1; tentatively, D is TRBD1 (6 bases). Germline loops: CDR1 SGHNT, CDR2 YYREEE (reference sequence). Trimming pared 0 bases from V and 4 bases from J, leaving 7 bases between. This CDR3 has 13 amino acids. The CDR3 coding sequence is TGTGCCAGCAGCTTGGAAGGGGGCACTGAAGCTTTCTTT. It codes for CASSLEGGTEAFF.

This sequence joins TRBV10-3 and TRBJ2-2, with D hard to call. Looked up from germline, CDR1 is ENHRY and CDR2 is SYGVKD. The CDR3 length is 14 residues. The V gene lost 4 bases and the J gene lost 5 bases, with 11 bases spanning the gap. This CDR3 is CAISGGALTGELFF. Written as DNA, the CDR3 is TGTGCCATCAGTGGTGGAGCACTAACCGGGGAGCTGTTTTTT.

This clone was seen just once. The chain links TRBV27 to TRBJ2-1; D possibly corresponds to TRBD1 (6 bases). CDR3 size: 13 residues. The germline V gene has CDR1 MNHEY and CDR2 SMNVEV (reference sequence). The V and J ends lost 7 bases and 4 bases respectively, with 11 bases between them. CDR3: CASTTGTYNEQFF. DNA of the CDR3: TGTGCCAGCACCACAGGGACGTACAATGAGCAGTTCTTC.

The chain is built from TRBV6-2 or TRBV6-3 and TRBJ1-1, with TRBD1 matching 7 bases. This CDR3 region has 13 residues. J lost 1 base, V lost 4 bases, and 0 bases had no gene match. In germline, CDR1 is MNHEY, CDR2 SVGEGT. CDR3 sequence: CASSWTGNTEAFF. CDR3 bases: TGTGCCAGCAGTTGGACAGGGAACACTGAAGCTTTCTTT.

The J gene is TRBJ1-2, the V gene TRBV2, with D possibly being TRBD1 (5 bases). V lost 7 bases and J 0 bases, leaving 15 bases between the germline ends. The CDR3 extends over 15 amino acids. CDR1 SNHLY and CDR2 FYNNEI come from the germline V gene. The CDR3 DNA sequence: TGTGCCAGCACCCGACAGTCCCAAGCTAACTATGGCTACACCTTC. Translation gives CASTRQSQANYGYTF.

A single count supports this clone. The CDR3 DNA sequence: TGTGCCAGCAGCAAGCCAGACAGGGTTGATCAGCCCCAGCATTTT. The encoded protein is CASSKPDRVDQPQHF. J is TRBJ1-5 and V is TRBV28, with 7 bases fitting TRBD1. Germline V CDR1 and CDR2: MDHEN, SYDVKM. The CDR3 spans 15 residues. V lost 6 bases to trimming and J lost 5 bases; unmatched junction nucleotides: 10. Supplemented by reference TRBV28 and TRBJ1-5, the full variable domain reads DVKVTQSSRYLVKRTGEKVFLECVQDMDHENMFWYRQDPGLGLRLIYFSYDVKMKEKGDIPEGYSVSREKKERFSLILESASTNQTSMYLCASSKPDRVDQPQHFGDGTRLSIL.